Presented here are 25 T cell receptor beta chains from one specimen sequenced in a study of identical twins. TCRdb reanalysed the 5' RACE reads using MiXCR and keeps one entry per CDR3 protein. Of 750,000 to 950,000 distinct CDR3 sequences listed, roughly 12% are singletons. The sample was also linked to a second study, of yellow fever vaccine responses in identical twins.

The sequenced sample was PBMCs. These receptors were taken from a young woman in good health.

Here the CDR3 reads CASRGGVFYNEQFF. CDR3 DNA: TGTGCCAGTCGGGGGGGAGTCTTCTACAATGAGCAGTTCTTC. The chain links TRBV6-1 to TRBJ2-1; 8 bases are shared with TRBD2. J lost 3 bases, V lost 9 bases, and 7 bases had no gene match. The CDR3 is 14 residues long. CDR1 and CDR2 (germline): MNHNS, SASEGT.

In its sample, this clonotype was seen a few times. The chain carries TRBV3-1 and TRBJ2-1; TRBD1 is a possible D gene (5 bases). This CDR3 contains 15 residues. Germline values: CDR1 LGHDT, CDR2 YNNKEL (reference sequence). V was shortened by 0 bases and J by 6 bases, with 12 bases between the two germline ends. The CDR3 loop is CASSQEVGVSNEQFF. For the CDR3, the DNA is TGTGCCAGCAGCCAAGAGGTAGGGGTCAGCAATGAGCAGTTCTTC.

The chain is built from TRBV20-1 and TRBJ1-2, with D possibly being TRBD1 (6 bases). Germline V gene lookup returns CDR1 DFQATT and CDR2 SNEGSKA (reference sequence). The CDR3 extends over 16 amino acids. V lost 2 bases, J lost 3 bases, and 19 bases lay in between. The CDR3 nucleotides read TGCAGTGCTAGAATCACCCCACAGGGAAGGGACTATGGCTACACCTTC. This encodes CSARITPQGRDYGYTF.

The chain is built from TRBV3-1 and TRBJ2-6; no clear D. CDR1 is LGHDT and CDR2 is YNNKEL in the germline V gene (reference sequence). V lost 8 bases and J lost 0, with 8 bases in between. CDR3 size: 14 residues. DNA of the CDR3: TGTGCCAGCGGTCTCCTCTCTGGGGCCAACGTCCTGACTTTC. As protein: CASGLLSGANVLTF.

The chain combines TRBV7-3 with TRBJ2-3, with a possible D match to TRBD1 (7 bases). Germline values: CDR1 SGHTA, CDR2 FQGTGA. The CDR3 is 17 residues long. V dropped 1 base and J dropped 1 base, with 15 bases sitting between them. This chain's CDR3 is CASSLIGRGVGTDTQYF. CDR3 DNA: TGTGCCAGCAGCTTAATCGGCAGGGGGGTGGGCACAGATACGCAGTATTTT.

This clonotype has at least ten counts. The V and J genes are TRBV5-1 and TRBJ1-3; 9 bases match TRBD1. The germline V gene encodes CDR1 SGHRS and CDR2 YFSETQ. After removal of 4 bases from V and 8 bases from J, the junction contained 4 bases not matched to a gene. This CDR3 has 13 amino acids. CDR3: CASSTGQGHTIYF. Written as DNA, the CDR3 is TGCGCCAGCAGCACCGGACAGGGGCACACCATATATTTT.

The chain has TRBV29-1 and TRBJ2-2; the D gene is possibly TRBD2 (6 bases). There are 12 residues in the CDR3. Germline V gene lookup returns CDR1 SQVTM and CDR2 ANQGSEA. The V end was cut by 6 bases, the J end by 7 bases, with 12 bases between. The CDR3 DNA reads as TGCAGCGTACCGACTAGGGGCGGGGAGCTGTTTTTT. Amino acid sequence: CSVPTRGGELFF.

This chain connects TRBV20-1 to TRBJ2-3; TRBD2 agrees at 10 bases. The length of the CDR3 is 13 residues. The V segment lost 6 bases and the J segment 4 bases; nucleotides outside the gene matches: 4. In germline, CDR1 is DFQATT, CDR2 SNEGSKA (reference sequence). The CDR3 sequence is CSAVSGGADTQYF. CDR3 nucleotides: TGCAGTGCCGTGAGCGGGGGGGCAGATACGCAGTATTTT.

This clonotype came up a few times. The chain is built from TRBV29-1 and TRBJ1-1, with D tentatively TRBD1 (6 bases). The V gene lost 4 bases and the J gene lost 4 bases, with 13 bases spanning the gap. The length of the CDR3 is 13 residues. CDR1 SQVTM and CDR2 ANQGSEA come from the germline V gene. The DNA for the CDR3 is TGCAGCGTTGCGGTAGGGGGGCTCACTGAAGCTTTCTTT. Translation gives CSVAVGGLTEAFF. The entire variable domain, with the rest obtained from reference TRBV29-1 and TRBJ1-1, is as follows: SAVISQKPSRDICQRGTSLTIQCQVDSQVTMMFWYRQQPGQSLTLIATANQGSEATYESGFVIDKFPISRPNLTFSTLTVSNMSPEDSSIYLCSVAVGGLTEAFFGQGTRLTVV.

This sequence joins TRBV10-1 and TRBJ1-2; 7 nucleotides agree with TRBD1. V lost 3 bases to trimming and J lost 0 bases; unmatched junction nucleotides: 7. The length of the CDR3 is 16 residues. Germline V gene data show CDR1 as WNHNN and CDR2 as SYGVQD (reference sequence). The CDR3 DNA is TGCGCCAGCAGTGACATAGACAGGGCAGCTAACTATGGCTACACCTTC. This gives the protein CASSDIDRAANYGYTF.

V usage is TRBV5-5 and J usage is TRBJ2-1, with TRBD2 as a possible D gene (5 bases). Trimming stripped 1 base from V and 4 bases from J, with 15 bases between. The CDR3 has 16 amino acids. Germline V gene sequence: CDR1 SGHKS, CDR2 YYEKEE (reference sequence). In DNA form, the CDR3 reads TGTGCCAGCAGCTTGCGGCTGTGGAGGTATTACAATGAGCAGTTCTTC. Protein sequence: CASSLRLWRYYNEQFF.

This clonotype was recorded a few times. The rearrangement links TRBV27 to TRBJ2-5, with 12 bases aligning to TRBD2. CDR3 length equals 14 residues. Germline values: CDR1 MNHEY, CDR2 SMNVEV (reference sequence). V lost 9 bases, J lost 11 bases, and 13 bases stayed unmatched. CDR3 sequence: CASRQTSGSPAQYF. CDR3 in DNA: TGTGCCAGTCGACAGACTAGCGGGAGTCCGGCTCAGTACTTC.

This chain uses TRBV7-9 with TRBJ1-4; maybe TRBD1 (5 bases). CDR1 is SEHNR, CDR2 FQNEAQ, per germline (reference sequence). CDR3 length: 13 amino acids. Trimming removed 7 bases at V and 7 bases at J, with 13 bases between. CDR3 DNA sequence: TGTGCCAGCACTACCGGGGCCTCTGAAAAACTGTTTTTT. It translates to CASTTGASEKLFF.

This clonotype has only a few counts. The chain is built from TRBV12-3 or TRBV12-4 and TRBJ1-6; the match to TRBD1 covers 8 bases. J lost 6 bases, V lost 8 bases, and 12 bases had no gene match. The CDR3 totals 16 residues. The CDR3 protein is CASATPRGQPNSPLHF. The DNA of the CDR3 is TGTGCCAGCGCCACACCCAGGGGGCAACCTAATTCACCCCTCCACTTT.

The V and J genes are TRBV12-3 or TRBV12-4 and TRBJ2-2; 8 bases agree with TRBD2. V lost 6 bases to trimming and J lost 4 bases; unmatched junction nucleotides: 7. The CDR3 runs 15 residues. CDR3 nucleotides: TGTGCCAGCAGCTTGACTAGCGTCGCCACCGGGGAGCTGTTTTTT. It yields the protein CASSLTSVATGELFF.

The table lists this clonotype with a few counts. The chain carries TRBV6-2 or TRBV6-3 and TRBJ2-1; TRBD2 agrees at 8 bases. Looked up from germline, CDR1 is MNHEY and CDR2 is SVGEGT. The CDR3 covers 20 residues. Trimming took 5 bases from V and 0 from J; bases not matched to a gene: 18. The CDR3 here is CASSPGGAGVRGRSYNEQFF. CDR3 DNA sequence: TGTGCCAGCAGTCCTGGTGGAGCGGGAGTTAGGGGCCGCTCCTACAATGAGCAGTTCTTC.

V and J are TRBV25-1 and TRBJ2-1; 9 bases align to TRBD1. CDR1 is MGHDK, CDR2 SYGVNS, per germline. The CDR3 runs to 15 residues. V shed 4 bases and J 8 bases; nucleotides not matched to a gene: 9. CDR3 DNA: TGTGCCAGCAGTGTGGGGACAGGGAACAGCGATGAGCAGTTCTTC. Translation gives CASSVGTGNSDEQFF.

The chain uses TRBV9 and TRBJ1-3; D perhaps matches TRBD1 (5 bases). Germline CDR1 and CDR2: SGDLS and YYNGEE. Trimming shortened V by 4 bases and J by 0 bases, and 11 bases separated the two germline ends. This CDR3 is 15 amino acids long. This CDR3 reads CASSPSGISGNTIYF. CDR3 DNA: TGTGCCAGCAGCCCCTCAGGGATCTCTGGAAACACCATATATTTT. Complete variable domain (other parts from reference TRBV9 and TRBJ1-3): DSGVTQTPKHLITATGQRVTLRCSPRSGDLSVYWYQQSLDQGLQFLIQYYNGEERAKGNILERFSAQQFPDLHSELNLSSLELGDSALYFCASSPSGISGNTIYFGEGSWLTVV.

The J gene is TRBJ2-5, the V gene TRBV5-1; no clear D. There are 14 residues in the CDR3. V lost 0 bases and J 5 bases, leaving 11 bases between the germline ends. Germline CDR1 reads SGHRS; CDR2 reads YFSETQ. The CDR3, as DNA: TGCGCCAGCAGCTTGGACACCACCCTGGAGACCCAGTACTTC. Translation gives CASSLDTTLETQYF. The variable domain in full, with the rest retrieved from reference TRBV5-1 and TRBJ2-5, is KAGVTQTPRYLIKTRGQQVTLSCSPISGHRSVSWYQQTPGQGLQFLFEYFSETQRNKGNFPGRFSGRQFSNSRSEMNVSTLELGDSALYLCASSLDTTLETQYFGPGTRLLVL.

This clonotype was counted a few times. The chain is built from TRBV14 and TRBJ1-1; D remains unclear. V was pared by 1 base and J by 7 bases, with 7 bases between. The CDR3 has 12 amino acids. CDR1 and CDR2 (germline): SGHDN, FVKESK. CDR3 amino acids: CASSQVVDEAFF. The CDR3 coding sequence is TGTGCCAGCAGCCAAGTTGTAGATGAAGCTTTCTTT.

V is TRBV6-2 or TRBV6-3 and J is TRBJ2-2; TRBD1 or TRBD2 may be the D gene (5 bases each). CDR1 and CDR2 (germline): MNHEY, SVGEGT. The V end lost 2 bases, the J end lost 7 bases, and 11 bases lay between the germline ends. The CDR3 extends over 14 amino acids. Here the CDR3 reads CASSYSWDGGELFF. In DNA, the CDR3 is TGTGCCAGCAGTTACAGTTGGGACGGCGGGGAGCTGTTTTTT.

The rearrangement uses TRBV20-1 and TRBJ2-3, with 8 bases matching TRBD2. Per germline, CDR1 DFQATT and CDR2 SNEGSKA (reference sequence). This CDR3 has 14 amino acids. Trimming cost V 5 bases and J 2 bases; bases outside gene matches: 6. The CDR3 sequence is CSARAGVYTDTQYF. Here the CDR3 DNA reads TGCAGTGCTCGAGCGGGAGTTTACACAGATACGCAGTATTTT.

This clonotype occurred a few times. The J gene is TRBJ2-3, the V gene TRBV10-3, with TRBD2 as a possible D gene (5 bases). V was trimmed by 7 bases and J by 2 bases, leaving 13 bases between them. Germline-derived CDR1 and CDR2 are ENHRY and SYGVKD. The CDR3 is 14 amino acids. CDR3 region: CAITSRGPTDTQYF. The CDR3 nucleotides are TGTGCCATCACCTCGCGAGGGCCCACAGATACGCAGTATTTT.

This clonotype was picked up many times. The chain is built from TRBV10-3 and TRBJ2-5, with 9 bases matching TRBD1. V was clipped by 10 bases and J by 5 bases; unmatched bases: 17. CDR3 size: 16 residues. Germline V gene data show CDR1 as ENHRY and CDR2 as SYGVKD. This CDR3 is CATLDGGTGNSETQYF. The CDR3 DNA reads TGTGCCACCTTAGACGGAGGGACAGGGAACTCGGAGACCCAGTACTTC.

This clonotype has at least ten counts. V is TRBV6-5 and J is TRBJ2-5, with D tentatively TRBD1 or TRBD2 (5 bases each). This CDR3 spans 15 amino acids. Between the trimmed V and J ends, which lost 3 bases and 2 bases, there was a span of 13 bases. The germline V gene encodes CDR1 MNHEY and CDR2 SVGAGI. CDR3 sequence: CASSYYEGPQETQYF. CDR3 nucleotide sequence: TGTGCCAGCAGTTATTATGAGGGGCCACAAGAGACCCAGTACTTC.